The 16 T cell receptor beta chains below were found in one sample sequenced in a study of early T cells in non-severe SARS-CoV-2 infection. Each CDR3 protein gets one entry after TCRdb re-called the 5' RACE reads with MiXCR. The data hold some 30,000 distinct CDR3 sequences, with roughly 6.6% observed a single time. What was sequenced was whole blood. These receptors all come from an adult who was a healthcare worker with PCR-confirmed SARS-CoV-2 infection or an uninfected control (not recorded which).

There are many counts of this clonotype. The chain uses TRBV18 and TRBJ1-1; TRBD1 aligns across 8 bases. Per germline, CDR1 KGHSH and CDR2 LQKENI. The CDR3 is 15 amino acids. V gave up 4 bases and J gave up 1 base; unmatched junction bases: 5. The CDR3, as DNA: TGTGCCAGCTCACTATCGACAGGGGCGAACACTGAAGCTTTCTTT. Its translation is CASSLSTGANTEAFF.

There are many counts of this clonotype. CDR3 in DNA: TGTGCCAGTAGTGCCCTAGATGGAGAAGAGACCCAGTACTTC. Its protein is CASSALDGEETQYF. The chain links TRBV19 to TRBJ2-5; D uncertain. The CDR3 contains 14 residues. Germline V gene lookup returns CDR1 LNHDA and CDR2 SQIVND (reference sequence). V was clipped by 5 bases and J by 3 bases, with 13 bases between them.

The J gene is TRBJ1-1, the V gene TRBV12-3 or TRBV12-4; D is unresolved. V was shortened by 6 bases and J by 1 base, with 9 bases between the two germline ends. The CDR3 spans 13 residues. The CDR3 nucleotides are TGTGCCAGCAGGGGCCCGGGGAACACTGAAGCTTTCTTT. Translated: CASRGPGNTEAFF.

This clonotype appeared a few times. This sequence joins TRBV4-1 and TRBJ2-7; D is perhaps TRBD1 (6 bases). The germline V and J ends were trimmed by 3 bases and 0 bases, with 6 bases remaining between them. CDR1 is MGHRA and CDR2 is YSYEKL in the germline V gene. CDR3 length: 13 residues. The CDR3 loop is CASSQGHSYEQYF. The CDR3 nucleotides read TGCGCCAGCAGCCAGGGACACTCCTACGAGCAGTACTTC.

V gene TRBV13 combines with J gene TRBJ2-1; 11 positions agree with TRBD2. The CDR3 is made up of 17 amino acids. V was pared by 4 bases and J by 9 bases, with 14 bases of the junction left unmatched. Germline V gives CDR1 PRHDT, CDR2 FYEKMQ (reference sequence). CDR3 sequence (DNA): TGTGCCAGCAGCTCTCTGACTAGCGGGGTTTTAGGAGGTGAGCAGTTCTTC. It codes for CASSSLTSGVLGGEQFF. Based on the CDR3 plus reference TRBV13 and TRBJ2-1, the full variable domain is AAGVIQSPRHLIKEKRETATLKCYPIPRHDTVYWYQQGPGQDPQFLISFYEKMQSDKGSIPDRFSAQQFSDYHSELNMSSLELGDSALYFCASSSLTSGVLGGEQFFGPGTRLTVL.

This clonotype was counted ten times or more. This sequence joins TRBV11-3 and TRBJ2-3; 11 bases are a match to TRBD2. The CDR3 has 20 amino acids. J was trimmed by 0 bases and V by 1 base; bases with no gene match: 12. CDR1 is SGHNT and CDR2 is YENEEA in the germline V gene. CDR3 protein: CASSLGTFARLAGSTDTQYF. In DNA form, the CDR3 reads TGTGCCAGCAGCTTAGGAACCTTCGCCCGACTAGCGGGGAGCACAGATACGCAGTATTTT.

This clonotype was found many times. The V call is TRBV15, the J call TRBJ2-7; maybe TRBD2 (5 bases). The germline V gene has CDR1 LNHNV and CDR2 YYDKDF (reference sequence). The CDR3 is 13 residues long. Trimming cost V 0 bases and J 4 bases, with 7 bases left between them. The CDR3 DNA sequence: TGTGCCACCAGCAGAGATAGGAGGTACGAGCAGTACTTC. Its translation is CATSRDRRYEQYF.

This clonotype is large (0.1 to 1%) in the sample. V usage is TRBV4-3 and J usage is TRBJ2-7, with D tentatively TRBD2 (6 bases). The length of the CDR3 is 13 residues. Per the germline V gene, CDR1 is LGHNA and CDR2 is YSLEER. Trimming took off 1 base at V and 8 bases at J, with 12 bases between the two ends. CDR3 DNA sequence: TGCGCCAGCAGCCAAGGGGAAGGAGGGCAGCAGTACTTC. Translating gives CASSQGEGGQQYF.

This clonotype has a count of ten or more. This chain joins TRBV27 and TRBJ2-7; TRBD2 agrees at 9 bases. Trimming took 5 bases from V and 12 from J; bases not matched to a gene: 11. Germline CDR1 and CDR2: MNHEY and SMNVEV (reference sequence). The CDR3 consists of 13 residues. CDR3 in DNA: TGTGCCAGCAGTCCGACTAGCGGTCTTACAGGGTACTTC. Encoded protein: CASSPTSGLTGYF.

This clonotype was detected many times. The chain is built from TRBV27 and TRBJ2-7; either TRBD1 or TRBD2 may supply D (5 bases each). V gave up 2 bases and J gave up 4 bases, with 18 bases separating them. The germline CDR1 and CDR2 sequences are MNHEY and SMNVEV (reference sequence). This CDR3 has 16 residues. CDR3 protein: CASSLNGALPWYEQYF. The CDR3 DNA is TGTGCCAGCAGTTTAAACGGGGCGCTGCCGTGGTACGAGCAGTACTTC.

This clonotype was counted ten times or more. The chain is built from TRBV30 and TRBJ1-5; the D gene is possibly TRBD1 (5 bases). The CDR3 covers 12 residues. Trimming stripped 3 bases from V and 6 bases from J, with 9 bases between. Per the germline V gene, CDR1 is GTSNPN and CDR2 is SVGIG (reference sequence). CDR3 in amino acids: CAWSRVSQPQHF. The CDR3 nucleotides are TGTGCCTGGAGCAGGGTGAGTCAGCCCCAGCATTTT.

This clonotype was seen repeatedly, ten times or more. The CDR3 coding sequence is TGTGCCAGCAGTTTAAGGCAGCAAGAGACCCAGTACTTC. Its translation is CASSLRQQETQYF. This chain uses TRBV27 with TRBJ2-5; D not resolved. CDR1 is MNHEY, CDR2 SMNVEV, per germline (reference sequence). With 2 bases removed from V and 2 bases from J, the gap between germline ends came to 6 bases. This CDR3 comprises 13 residues.

At least ten counts were recorded for this clonotype. The chain is built from TRBV10-1 and TRBJ2-7, with TRBD2 as a possible D gene (5 bases). Looked up from germline, CDR1 is WNHNN and CDR2 is SYGVQD (reference sequence). The CDR3 is 13 amino acids. Trimming removed 4 bases at V and 6 bases at J, with 13 bases between. CDR3 sequence: CASSAGYLGEQYF. The CDR3 DNA sequence: TGCGCCAGCAGTGCGGGGTACCTAGGCGAGCAGTACTTC.

This clonotype was counted only a few times. The V gene is TRBV19, the J gene TRBJ2-7; the match to TRBD2 covers 13 bases. Trimming cost V 3 bases and J 8 bases; bases outside gene matches: 1. Per the germline V gene, CDR1 is LNHDA and CDR2 is SQIVND (reference sequence). The CDR3 totals 13 residues. The CDR3, as DNA: TGTGCCAGTAGTATGGGACTAGCGGGAAAGCAGTACTTC. Its translation: CASSMGLAGKQYF.

The rearrangement links TRBV19 to TRBJ2-1, with TRBD2 matching 10 bases. The germline V gene has CDR1 LNHDA and CDR2 SQIVND (reference sequence). The CDR3 contains 15 residues. Trimming took 1 base from V and 7 from J; bases not matched to a gene: 4. Here the CDR3 DNA reads TGTGCCAGTAGTATAGGTCTAGCGGGAGTAAATGAGCAGTTCTTC. It yields the protein CASSIGLAGVNEQFF. Full variable domain (missing parts from reference TRBV19 and TRBJ2-1): DGGITQSPKYLFRKEGQNVTLSCEQNLNHDAMYWYRQDPGQGLRLIYYSQIVNDFQKGDIAEGYSVSREKKESFPLTVTSAQKNPTAFYLCASSIGLAGVNEQFFGPGTRLTVL.

The V gene is TRBV20-1, the J gene TRBJ1-2; D unresolved. Trimming shortened V by 6 bases and J by 5 bases, and 16 bases separated the two germline ends. CDR1 is DFQATT and CDR2 is SNEGSKA in the germline V gene (reference sequence). The CDR3 consists of 13 residues. CDR3 sequence reads: CSASPVWGYGYTF. CDR3 bases: TGCAGTGCCTCACCCGTTTGGGGATATGGCTACACCTTC.